One and the same sample provided the 31 T cell receptor beta chains below, sequenced in a study of cytomegalovirus exposure and HLA in healthy donors. PCR was performed using 60 Vbeta and 13 Jbeta primers. The repertoire was sequenced with immunoSEQ multiplex PCR; TCRdb's copy has only in-frame clones and lacks some. Of some 200,000 clones in the sample, about 84% are singletons; the top ten hold over 3.5%. The specimen was PBMCs. Every receptor here comes from a man aged 50 or older in good health and CMV-seronegative.

V and J are TRBV7-2 and TRBJ2-5, with 7 nucleotides matching TRBD2. Germline CDR1 SGHTA, CDR2 FQGNSA. This CDR3 is built from 16 residues. V was pared by 2 bases and J by 0 bases, with 6 bases of the junction left unmatched. The CDR3 region is CASSLQAAGNQETQYF. The DNA for the CDR3 is TGTGCCAGCAGCTTACAGGCAGCGGGGAACCAAGAGACCCAGTACTTC.

The chain carries TRBV4-1 and TRBJ2-5; 9 positions match TRBD1. In germline, CDR1 is MGHRA, CDR2 YSYEKL. V shed 8 bases and J 4 bases; nucleotides not matched to a gene: 11. CDR3 length: 15 residues. CDR3 loop: CASSFLGTGPETQYF. CDR3 in DNA: TGCGCCAGCTCTTTCCTTGGGACAGGGCCAGAGACCCAGTACTTC.

V and J are TRBV30 and TRBJ1-4, with D possibly being TRBD1 (5 bases). The CDR3 is 11 residues long. The V gene lost 3 bases and the J gene lost 12 bases, with 11 bases spanning the gap. From germline, CDR1 is GTSNPN and CDR2 SVGIG (reference sequence). CDR3 in DNA: TGTGCCTGGAGGCCCAGGGTAGAACTGTTTTTT. It encodes CAWRPRVELFF.

The chain couples TRBV7-2 to TRBJ1-5; D is unclear. Germline V gives CDR1 SGHTA, CDR2 FQGNSA. V was clipped by 5 bases and J by 3 bases, with 14 bases between them. The CDR3 totals 15 residues. CDR3 protein: CASSKTVHLNQPQHF. The CDR3 bases are TGTGCCAGCAGCAAAACCGTACACCTCAATCAGCCCCAGCATTTT.

The chain recombines TRBV7-8 with TRBJ2-7, with 9 bases aligning to TRBD1. V gave up 1 base and J gave up 3 bases; unmatched junction bases: 7. From germline, CDR1 is SGHVS and CDR2 FQNEAQ. This CDR3 is built from 16 residues. CDR3 nucleotides: TGTGCCAGCAGCTTAGACAGGGGGCTCAGGGGCTACGAGCAGTACTTC. Its translation: CASSLDRGLRGYEQYF.

This chain connects TRBV2 to TRBJ1-1; D is perhaps TRBD1 (6 bases). Trimming stripped 9 bases from V and 4 bases from J, with 15 bases between. The CDR3 sequence is 13 residues long. Germline CDR1 and CDR2: SNHLY and FYNNEI. Here the CDR3 reads CARRQVRTTEAFF. The CDR3 DNA is TGTGCCAGAAGACAGGTCCGGACCACTGAAGCTTTCTTT.

The chain couples TRBV9 to TRBJ1-3; 9 nucleotides align to TRBD1. Trimming took 4 bases from V and 4 from J; bases not matched to a gene: 18. The CDR3 contains 19 residues. Germline assignment: CDR1 SGDLS and CDR2 YYNGEE. The CDR3 DNA sequence: TGTGCCAGCAGCCAATCCCGGGGCGGGGGACAGGGTTCGGGAAACACCATATATTTT. This translates into CASSQSRGGGQGSGNTIYF.

This clone came up a few times. The chain links TRBV11-3 to TRBJ1-1; 8 bases match TRBD1. The germline V gene has CDR1 SGHNT and CDR2 YENEEA. This CDR3 spans 12 amino acids. V was clipped by 5 bases and J by 7 bases; unmatched bases: 3. As DNA, the CDR3 is TGTGCCAGCAGCGCAGGGACAGGTGAAGCTTTCTTT. Protein sequence: CASSAGTGEAFF.

The chain carries TRBV5-1 and TRBJ2-2, with TRBD2 matching 13 bases. J lost 2 bases, V lost 3 bases, and 4 bases had no gene match. The CDR3 contains 17 residues. CDR1 SGHRS and CDR2 YFSETQ come from the germline V gene. The CDR3 DNA sequence: TGCGCCAGCAGCTACGGGACTAGCGGGGTCAACACCGGGGAGCTGTTTTTT. Protein sequence: CASSYGTSGVNTGELFF.

V usage is TRBV7-2 and J usage is TRBJ2-5; 8 bases fit TRBD1. V dropped 4 bases and J dropped 6; count of bases not matched to a gene: 10. The CDR3 runs 15 residues. Germline V gene data show CDR1 as SGHTA and CDR2 as FQGNSA. The CDR3 region is CASSSGQVCGKTQYF. DNA of the CDR3: TGTGCCAGCAGCTCGGGACAGGTATGTGGGAAGACCCAGTACTTC.

The gene calls are TRBV5-1 and TRBJ1-4; 9 bases line up with TRBD1. With 4 bases clipped from V and 8 bases from J, the junction kept 6 bases outside the gene matches. The CDR3 is 14 amino acids. CDR1 SGHRS and CDR2 YFSETQ come from the germline V gene. The CDR3 protein is CASSGTGRGEKLFF. CDR3 in DNA: TGCGCCAGCAGCGGGACAGGGAGGGGAGAAAAACTGTTTTTT.

The chain employs TRBV4-3 and TRBJ1-2, with 7 bases that match TRBD1. CDR1 is LGHNA, CDR2 YSLEER, per germline. The ends lost 4 bases at V and 2 bases at J; junction bases unmatched: 1. The CDR3 spans 13 residues. The CDR3 DNA is TGCGCCAGCAGCCTGGGACAGAACTATGGCTACACCTTC. Translated, it gives CASSLGQNYGYTF.

This clone turned up a few times. J is TRBJ2-7 and V is TRBV7-2, with 7 bases matching TRBD2. The V segment lost 0 bases and the J segment 2 bases; nucleotides outside the gene matches: 22. Germline V lookup: CDR1 SGHTA, CDR2 FQGNSA. This CDR3 is 21 amino acids long. CDR3 in amino acids: CASSLAISPLALAVTTYEQYF. The DNA of the CDR3 is TGTGCCAGCAGCTTAGCCATTAGCCCCCTGGCTCTAGCGGTAACAACCTACGAGCAGTACTTC.

The rearrangement uses TRBV5-6 and TRBJ2-4, with D possibly matching TRBD2 (5 bases). Trimming shortened V by 4 bases and J by 9 bases, and 14 bases separated the two germline ends. Looked up from germline, CDR1 is SGHDT and CDR2 is YYEEEE. This CDR3 contains 13 residues. The CDR3 is CASSPPSGSIQYF. In DNA form, the CDR3 reads TGTGCCAGCAGCCCGCCCTCGGGGTCCATTCAGTACTTC.

The rearrangement uses TRBV29-1 and TRBJ2-1; D is undetermined. Germline V gives CDR1 SQVTM, CDR2 ANQGSEA. The CDR3 extends over 10 amino acids. Trimming took off 4 bases at V and 7 bases at J, with 5 bases between the two ends. CDR3: CSVVANEQFF. The CDR3, as DNA: TGCAGCGTTGTAGCAAATGAGCAGTTCTTC.

The V and J genes are TRBV9 and TRBJ2-2, with D possibly TRBD1 on 6 matching bases. Trimming took off 1 base at V and 1 base at J, with 8 bases between the two ends. Germline V gene lookup returns CDR1 SGDLS and CDR2 YYNGEE. CDR3 length equals 15 residues. The CDR3 DNA is TGTGCCAGCAGCGTACAGACAGGGAACACCGGGGAGCTGTTTTTT. Translation gives CASSVQTGNTGELFF.

The rearrangement uses TRBV19 and TRBJ1-6; TRBD1 matches 9 bases. Germline CDR1 LNHDA, CDR2 SQIVND (reference sequence). V dropped 5 bases and J dropped 8; count of bases not matched to a gene: 7. CDR3 length equals 15 residues. CDR3 nucleotide sequence: TGTGCCAGTAGTCCGGGACAGGGCCTATATTCACCCCTCCACTTT. Translated, it gives CASSPGQGLYSPLHF. The full variable domain, with the rest looked up from reference TRBV19 and TRBJ1-6, is DGGITQSPKYLFRKEGQNVTLSCEQNLNHDAMYWYRQDPGQGLRLIYYSQIVNDFQKGDIAEGYSVSREKKESFPLTVTSAQKNPTAFYLCASSPGQGLYSPLHFGNGTRLTVT.

The V and J genes are TRBV7-2 and TRBJ2-5, with D perhaps matching TRBD1 (6 bases). The germline V and J ends were trimmed by 4 bases and 2 bases, with 8 bases remaining between them. The CDR3 is made up of 13 amino acids. In germline, CDR1 is SGHTA, CDR2 FQGNSA. The CDR3 protein is CASSSDRQETQYF. The CDR3, as DNA: TGTGCCAGCAGCTCGGACAGACAAGAGACCCAGTACTTC. Complete variable domain (other parts from reference TRBV7-2 and TRBJ2-5): GAGVSQSPSNKVTEKGKDVELRCDPISGHTALYWYRQSLGQGLEFLIYFQGNSAPDKSGLPSDRFSAERTGGSVSTLTIQRTQQEDSAVYLCASSSDRQETQYFGPGTRLLVL.

This sequence joins TRBV30 and TRBJ2-1; TRBD1 aligns across 7 bases. CDR1 is GTSNPN, CDR2 SVGIG, per germline (reference sequence). J was trimmed by 4 bases and V by 7 bases; bases with no gene match: 13. The length of the CDR3 is 15 residues. The CDR3 loop reads CASAPTGSKYNEQFF. The CDR3 nucleotides read TGTGCCTCCGCTCCGACAGGGTCGAAATACAATGAGCAGTTCTTC.

This clone has just a few counts. The chain links TRBV5-4 to TRBJ2-7, with 9 bases identical to TRBD1. The CDR3 totals 16 residues. CDR1 and CDR2 from the germline V gene are SGHNT and YYREEE (reference sequence). V was pared by 5 bases and J by 0 bases, with 9 bases of the junction left unmatched. CDR3 coding DNA: TGTGCCAGCAGTTATCTGACAGGGGGAAGCTCCTACGAGCAGTACTTC. Its protein product is CASSYLTGGSSYEQYF. Full variable domain (remainder filled in from reference TRBV5-4 and TRBJ2-7): ETGVTQSPTHLIKTRGQQVTLRCSSQSGHNTVSWYQQALGQGPQFIFQYYREEENGRGNFPPRFSGLQFPNYSSELNVNALELDDSALYLCASSYLTGGSSYEQYFGPGTRLTVT.

The rearrangement uses TRBV30 and TRBJ1-1; 9 bases map to TRBD1. The trim removed 0 bases at V and 4 bases at J, leaving 3 bases unmatched. Germline assignment: CDR1 GTSNPN and CDR2 SVGIG (reference sequence). The CDR3 runs 14 residues. CDR3 nucleotide sequence: TGTGCCTGGAGTGTGGGGGACAGGGCCACTGAAGCTTTCTTT. It encodes CAWSVGDRATEAFF.

This clone has only a few counts. The CDR3 nucleotides read TGTGCCAGCAGAGAAGGAGGGGGCGGCTCACCCCTCCACTTT. Translating gives CASREGGGGSPLHF. The chain uses TRBV27 and TRBJ1-6; 7 bases are shared with TRBD1. Unmatched junction bases numbered 9, after V lost 6 bases and J lost 10 bases. The germline V gene has CDR1 MNHEY and CDR2 SMNVEV (reference sequence). The length of the CDR3 is 14 residues.

The rearrangement links TRBV5-1 to TRBJ1-1, with 7 bases that match TRBD1. V lost 4 bases and J lost 7; bases outside the gene matches: 10. From germline, CDR1 is SGHRS and CDR2 YFSETQ. The CDR3 sequence is 14 residues long. CDR3 residues: CASSLGQVRGEAFF. CDR3 sequence (DNA): TGCGCCAGCAGCCTCGGACAGGTTCGGGGTGAAGCTTTCTTT.

The chain combines TRBV6-5 with TRBJ2-2; tentatively, D is TRBD2 (5 bases). CDR3 size: 14 residues. V was clipped by 6 bases and J by 5 bases, with 13 bases between them. Germline CDR1 MNHEY, CDR2 SVGAGI. The CDR3 region has the DNA TGTGCCAGCAGAGAACCCTCGGGGACCGGGGAGCTGTTTTTT. Translated, it gives CASREPSGTGELFF.

This chain connects TRBV4-3 to TRBJ2-2; D may be TRBD1 (6 bases). This CDR3 has 17 residues. Trimming removed 3 bases at V and 4 bases at J, with 18 bases between. Germline V gene sequence: CDR1 LGHNA, CDR2 YSLEER. The CDR3 region has the DNA TGCGCCAGCAGCCAGGGGAGACAGGTTCGAAGCACCGGGGAGCTGTTTTTT. The encoded protein is CASSQGRQVRSTGELFF.

The CDR3 bases are TGTGCCAGCAGCGTAGAGCTAGCTTCTCCCTACGAGCAGTACTTC. It specifies CASSVELASPYEQYF. The chain joins TRBV9 to TRBJ2-5, with D maybe TRBD2 (5 bases). The J call may be in error: the DNA end matches TRBJ2-7 better. This CDR3 spans 15 amino acids. Germline values: CDR1 SGDLS, CDR2 YYNGEE.

This clone was recorded a few times. This chain joins TRBV15 and TRBJ1-2, with D uncertain. The CDR3 sequence is 13 residues long. The V end was cut by 1 base, the J end by 5 bases, with 8 bases between. The germline V gene has CDR1 LNHNV and CDR2 YYDKDF (reference sequence). CDR3 in amino acids: CATSRVEAYGYTF. The CDR3 nucleotides read TGTGCCACCAGCAGAGTGGAAGCGTATGGCTACACCTTC.

This rearrangement joins TRBV9 to TRBJ2-7, with TRBD1 matching over 8 bases. The germline V gene encodes CDR1 SGDLS and CDR2 YYNGEE. V lost 3 bases and J lost 2; bases outside the gene matches: 7. This CDR3 is 15 amino acids long. The CDR3 loop is CASSADRGNTYEQYF. The CDR3 region has the DNA TGTGCCAGCAGCGCCGACAGGGGCAACACCTACGAGCAGTACTTC.

This clone was seen only a few times. This chain uses TRBV11-2 with TRBJ1-5; 7 bases agree with TRBD1. The CDR3 contains 13 residues. Germline loops: CDR1 SGHAT, CDR2 FQNNGV. J gave up 7 bases and V 5 bases, and 5 bases lay outside the gene matches. This CDR3 reads CASSRTGGQPQHF. CDR3 in DNA: TGTGCCAGCAGCCGGACAGGCGGGCAGCCCCAGCATTTT.

V is TRBV5-1 and J is TRBJ2-7, with D possibly being TRBD2 (5 bases). This CDR3 is 15 amino acids long. Germline CDR1 is SGHRS and CDR2 is YFSETQ. Trimming removed 5 bases at V and 3 bases at J, with 18 bases between. In DNA form, the CDR3 reads TGCGCCAGCAGTCGTAACGGACCCCGGGGCTACGAGCAGTACTTC. This codes for CASSRNGPRGYEQYF.

A few counts support this clone. This chain links TRBV19 with TRBJ1-2, with 8 nucleotides matching TRBD1. Germline values: CDR1 LNHDA, CDR2 SQIVND (reference sequence). This CDR3 is 13 amino acids long. Trimming took 9 bases from V and 5 from J; bases not matched to a gene: 8. In DNA, the CDR3 is TGTGCCAGCCTGGACAGGGACGGTTATGGCTACACCTTC. It codes for CASLDRDGYGYTF.